The 4 T cell receptor beta chains below all came from one sample that was sequenced in a study of T cells after yellow fever vaccination. TCRdb reanalysed the 5' RACE reads using MiXCR and keeps one entry per CDR3 protein. This sample has 360,000 or so distinct CDR3 sequences; roughly 11% occur once, and the top ten carry roughly 18%. This specimen consisted of PBMCs, obtained on the day of the first yellow fever vaccination. The receptors derive from a man aged 18 to 30 who received the YFV17D yellow fever vaccine.

The V and J genes are TRBV29-1 and TRBJ2-1; unclear D gene. With 6 bases removed from V and 6 bases from J, the gap between germline ends came to 12 bases. In germline, CDR1 is SQVTM, CDR2 ANQGSEA. The CDR3 runs to 12 residues. The chain's CDR3 is CSVGKASNEQFF. CDR3 DNA: TGCAGCGTAGGAAAGGCAAGCAATGAGCAGTTCTTC.

This clonotype appeared a few times. The CDR3 nucleotides are TGTGCCAGCAGGACCTCCGGGACTAGCATCTATGAGCAGTTCTTC. It encodes CASRTSGTSIYEQFF. This chain uses TRBV6-1 with TRBJ2-1; 9 bases match TRBD2. This CDR3 is built from 15 residues. V lost 6 bases to trimming and J lost 8 bases; unmatched junction nucleotides: 11. Germline V gene lookup returns CDR1 MNHNS and CDR2 SASEGT.

The chain has TRBV4-1 and TRBJ1-1; D not certain. With 0 bases removed from V and 7 bases from J, the gap between germline ends came to 9 bases. The length of the CDR3 is 13 residues. Looked up from germline, CDR1 is MGHRA and CDR2 is YSYEKL. CDR3: CASSQDPADEAFF. The CDR3 bases are TGCGCCAGCAGCCAAGATCCGGCAGATGAAGCTTTCTTT.

At least ten counts were recorded for this clonotype. The chain is built from TRBV6-5 and TRBJ1-5, with a possible D match to TRBD1 (6 bases). Trimming cost V 2 bases and J 7 bases, with 12 bases left between them. CDR3 size: 14 residues. Looked up from germline, CDR1 is MNHEY and CDR2 is SVGAGI. DNA for the CDR3: TGTGCCAGCAGTTACGGGCAGGGGCGGCAGCCCCAGCATTTT. Translated: CASSYGQGRQPQHF.